The 27 T cell receptor beta chains given below trace back to one sample, sequenced in a study of blood T cell repertoires in COVID-19. The assay was immunoSEQ multiplex PCR, and TCRdb's table has in-frame clones only and misses some. Among fewer than 300,000 clones listed, around nine tenths were seen once. Specimen: PBMCs or T cells enriched from blood (not recorded which). The receptors were sampled from a young woman who had recovered from COVID-19.

This chain uses TRBV27 with TRBJ2-1, with 9 bases identical to TRBD1. The CDR3 consists of 18 residues. Per the germline V gene, CDR1 is MNHEY and CDR2 is SMNVEV (reference sequence). V lost 6 bases and J lost 0; bases outside the gene matches: 12. CDR3 bases: TGTGCCAGCAGGCCGGGACAGGGTCGGGGTAGCTCCTACAATGAGCAGTTCTTC. As protein: CASRPGQGRGSSYNEQFF.

This clone has just one count. The CDR3 DNA is TGTGCCAGCAGCTTCCCGGGTAGGGGCATAAATAATTCACCCCTCCACTTT. This translates into CASSFPGRGINNSPLHF. V and J are TRBV7-2 and TRBJ1-6; D may be TRBD1 (5 bases). Germline CDR1 SGHTA, CDR2 FQGNSA. The CDR3 spans 17 residues. Trimming shortened V by 3 bases and J by 5 bases, and 17 bases separated the two germline ends.

The V and J genes are TRBV27 and TRBJ2-7, with D maybe TRBD1 (5 bases). The germline V gene has CDR1 MNHEY and CDR2 SMNVEV (reference sequence). The CDR3 spans 15 residues. Trimming cost V 6 bases and J 0 bases, with 15 bases left between them. The CDR3 sequence is CASSAIGDSSYEQYF. In nucleotides, the CDR3 is TGTGCCAGCAGCGCCATCGGTGACAGCTCCTACGAGCAGTACTTC.

The V and J genes are TRBV28 and TRBJ2-7; 8 bases fit TRBD2. The V and J ends lost 4 bases and 5 bases, in that order; junction bases with no gene match: 7. The V gene's germline CDR1 is MDHEN and CDR2 SYDVKM. The CDR3 loop spans 14 amino acids. The DNA of the CDR3 is TGTGCCAGCAGTTATACTAGCGGTAACCACGAGCAGTACTTC. It encodes CASSYTSGNHEQYF. Together with reference TRBV28 and TRBJ2-7, the CDR3 gives the full variable domain: DVKVTQSSRYLVKRTGEKVFLECVQDMDHENMFWYRQDPGLGLRLIYFSYDVKMKEKGDIPEGYSVSREKKERFSLILESASTNQTSMYLCASSYTSGNHEQYFGPGTRLTVT.

This chain links TRBV18 with TRBJ2-7, with a weak D call TRBD1 (6 bases). Germline V gene sequence: CDR1 KGHSH, CDR2 LQKENI. This CDR3 is built from 14 residues. V lost 5 bases to trimming and J lost 3 bases, with 14 bases between them. CDR3 nucleotide sequence: TGTGCCAGCTCAATGGACAGCGGCTTCTACGAGCAGTACTTC. Protein product: CASSMDSGFYEQYF.

The V and J genes are TRBV6-5 and TRBJ1-1, with D perhaps TRBD1 (6 bases). Trimming stripped 7 bases from V and 1 base from J, with 10 bases between. The CDR3 totals 13 residues. The germline CDR1 and CDR2 sequences are MNHEY and SVGAGI. CDR3 bases: TGTGCCAGCAAGGGACACCCGAACACTGAAGCTTTCTTT. This codes for CASKGHPNTEAFF.

This chain joins TRBV30 and TRBJ1-1; D unresolved. V shed 2 bases and J shed 4 bases, with 14 bases lying between them. The CDR3 runs to 14 residues. The V gene's germline CDR1 is GTSNPN and CDR2 SVGIG (reference sequence). Here the CDR3 reads CAWSKRADGTEAFF. CDR3 DNA: TGTGCCTGGAGTAAGAGGGCCGATGGCACTGAAGCTTTCTTT.

The chain has TRBV6-2 or TRBV6-3 and TRBJ2-5; 9 bases are shared with TRBD2. Germline loops: CDR1 MNHEY, CDR2 SVGEGT. This CDR3 contains 18 residues. Trimming cost V 2 bases and J 5 bases; bases outside gene matches: 15. In nucleotides, the CDR3 is TGTGCCAGCAGTTACCCCCTCTCCGCGGGAGGGCCAGTTGAGACCCAGTACTTC. Amino acid sequence: CASSYPLSAGGPVETQYF.

This clone was seen just once. V and J are TRBV28 and TRBJ2-2; TRBD1 aligns across 7 bases. This CDR3 has 16 residues. The trim removed 5 bases at V and 1 base at J, leaving 7 bases unmatched. Germline-derived CDR1 and CDR2 are MDHEN and SYDVKM. In nucleotides, the CDR3 is TGTGCCAGCAGTAACCGGGACAGACTGAACACCGGGGAGCTGTTTTTT. Protein: CASSNRDRLNTGELFF.

The V gene is TRBV5-1, the J gene TRBJ1-2; a weak D match, TRBD1 (6 bases). V lost 1 base, J lost 0 bases, and 19 bases lay in between. The germline V gene has CDR1 SGHRS and CDR2 YFSETQ. The CDR3 is 18 residues long. CDR3 protein: CASSLSGTGWGSNYGYTF. CDR3 DNA: TGCGCCAGCAGCTTGTCAGGCACAGGGTGGGGTTCTAACTATGGCTACACCTTC.

The J gene is TRBJ1-4, the V gene TRBV27, with 7 bases fitting TRBD1. V lost 4 bases to trimming and J lost 14 bases; unmatched junction nucleotides: 13. The germline V gene has CDR1 MNHEY and CDR2 SMNVEV (reference sequence). The CDR3 spans 14 residues. Here the CDR3 reads CASSSMTGTGPLFF. CDR3 in DNA: TGTGCCAGCAGTTCCATGACAGGGACCGGCCCGCTGTTTTTT.

CDR3: CASSPGGVRSPLHF. The CDR3 DNA follows: TGTGCCAGCAGCCCCGGGGGGGTGCGTTCACCCCTCCACTTT. The gene calls are TRBV7-2 and TRBJ1-6; maybe TRBD1 (5 bases). Germline assignment: CDR1 SGHTA and CDR2 FQGNSA. Trimming took 5 bases from V and 9 from J, leaving 14 bases between them. The CDR3 totals 14 residues.

The chain combines TRBV27 with TRBJ1-6, with D possibly TRBD1 on 6 matching bases. The germline CDR1 and CDR2 sequences are MNHEY and SMNVEV (reference sequence). The CDR3 totals 15 residues. Between the trimmed V and J ends, which lost 10 bases and 3 bases, there was a span of 16 bases. This chain's CDR3 is CATSNRADYNSPLHF. CDR3 sequence (DNA): TGTGCCACCAGCAACAGGGCCGACTATAATTCACCCCTCCACTTT.

The V and J genes are TRBV6-4 and TRBJ2-1; 8 bases are a match to TRBD1. V trimming: 6 bases; J trimming: 4 bases; junction bases outside the gene matches: 8. CDR1 MRHNA and CDR2 SNTAGT come from the germline V gene. This CDR3 is built from 15 residues. For the CDR3, the DNA is TGTGCCAGCAGCGAAGCAGGGGGCGAGTACAATGAGCAGTTCTTC. Translation gives CASSEAGGEYNEQFF.

The sample holds one count of this clone. V usage is TRBV19 and J usage is TRBJ2-4; TRBD2 is a possible D gene (5 bases). Trimming removed 3 bases from V and 1 base from J, with 7 bases in between. CDR1 is LNHDA, CDR2 SQIVND, per germline (reference sequence). The CDR3 runs 14 residues. The CDR3 spells CASSISGAKNIQYF. In nucleotides, the CDR3 is TGTGCCAGTAGTATTTCGGGGGCCAAAAACATTCAGTACTTC.

The chain carries TRBV28 and TRBJ2-7, with D perhaps matching TRBD1 (6 bases). The CDR3 loop spans 14 amino acids. Germline loops: CDR1 MDHEN, CDR2 SYDVKM. Trimming took off 5 bases at V and 1 base at J, with 12 bases between the two ends. The CDR3 loop reads CASSPGDKSYEQYF. The CDR3 DNA follows: TGTGCCAGCAGTCCCGGGGACAAGTCCTACGAGCAGTACTTC.

The chain employs TRBV4-2 and TRBJ1-4; perhaps TRBD1 as D (6 bases). V was clipped by 3 bases and J by 6 bases, with 17 bases between them. The CDR3 has 16 amino acids. Germline values: CDR1 LGHNA, CDR2 YNFKEQ. For the CDR3, the DNA is TGTGCCAGCAGCCAGACGGAAGGGGGACCAGATGAAAAACTGTTTTTT. Its translation is CASSQTEGGPDEKLFF.

The chain combines TRBV6-2 or TRBV6-3 with TRBJ2-7, with a weak D call TRBD1 (5 bases). This CDR3 is built from 13 residues. The V end lost 3 bases, the J end lost 0 bases, and 6 bases lay between the germline ends. CDR1 MNHEY and CDR2 SVGEGT come from the germline V gene. CDR3 sequence: CASSYDSSYEQYF. The CDR3 DNA is TGTGCCAGCAGTTATGACAGCTCCTACGAGCAGTACTTC.

The gene calls are TRBV5-1 and TRBJ2-7, with 9 bases matching TRBD1. The CDR3 contains 16 residues. Germline V gives CDR1 SGHRS, CDR2 YFSETQ. J lost 0 bases, V lost 0 bases, and 4 bases had no gene match. The CDR3 bases are TGCGCCAGCAGCTTGGCCGGGACAGGGTTCTCCTACGAGCAGTACTTC. Encoded protein: CASSLAGTGFSYEQYF. The full variable domain, completed using reference TRBV5-1 and TRBJ2-7, is KAGVTQTPRYLIKTRGQQVTLSCSPISGHRSVSWYQQTPGQGLQFLFEYFSETQRNKGNFPGRFSGRQFSNSRSEMNVSTLELGDSALYLCASSLAGTGFSYEQYFGPGTRLTVT.

This chain connects TRBV3-1 (or the pseudogene TRBV3-2) to TRBJ1-2, with no clear D. Germline CDR1 LGHDT, CDR2 YNNKEL (reference sequence). Deletions cut 5 bases from V and 0 bases from J, with 10 bases between. The CDR3 spans 14 residues. CDR3 DNA sequence: TGTGCCAGCAGCGGCGGTCCTCCTAACTATGGCTACACCTTC. Translating gives CASSGGPPNYGYTF.

The gene calls are TRBV28 and TRBJ1-5; TRBD1 aligns across 7 bases. V lost 2 bases, J lost 6 bases, and 7 bases stayed unmatched. Germline loops: CDR1 MDHEN, CDR2 SYDVKM. The CDR3 is 15 amino acids. CDR3 region: CASSLTDRVVQPQHF. CDR3 nucleotides: TGTGCCAGCAGTTTAACTGACAGGGTCGTTCAGCCCCAGCATTTT. The full variable domain, in which reference TRBV28 and TRBJ1-5 provide the parts outside the CDR3, is DVKVTQSSRYLVKRTGEKVFLECVQDMDHENMFWYRQDPGLGLRLIYFSYDVKMKEKGDIPEGYSVSREKKERFSLILESASTNQTSMYLCASSLTDRVVQPQHFGDGTRLSIL.

This clone has only one observation. V usage is TRBV4-3 and J usage is TRBJ2-1; 14 nucleotides align to TRBD2. Germline-derived CDR1 and CDR2 are LGHNA and YSLEER. J was trimmed by 3 bases and V by 4 bases; bases with no gene match: 14. The CDR3 is made up of 20 amino acids. CDR3 nucleotides: TGCGCCAGCAGCCCGACTAGCGGGAGGGCCCACTCTCTTTACTACAATGAGCAGTTCTTC. Translating gives CASSPTSGRAHSLYYNEQFF.

The chain is built from TRBV7-8 and TRBJ1-3; D is uncertain. Per the germline V gene, CDR1 is SGHVS and CDR2 is FQNEAQ. V lost 1 base and J 0 bases, leaving 7 bases between the germline ends. CDR3 length equals 15 residues. DNA of the CDR3: TGTGCCAGCAGCTTAGGTCTGGCCTCTGGAAACACCATATATTTT. Its protein is CASSLGLASGNTIYF.

The gene calls are TRBV6-2 or TRBV6-3 and TRBJ1-1; 9 nucleotides match TRBD1. Germline V lookup: CDR1 MNHEY, CDR2 SVGEGT. The CDR3 totals 16 residues. Trimming removed 1 base from V and 0 bases from J; junction bases left unmatched: 3. CDR3 DNA: TGTGCCAGCAGTTACTTCGGACAGGGGTTGAACACTGAAGCTTTCTTT. Its protein is CASSYFGQGLNTEAFF.

The V gene is TRBV5-1, the J gene TRBJ2-7; maybe TRBD1 (5 bases). Trimming stripped 0 bases from V and 5 bases from J, with 12 bases between. Germline CDR1 and CDR2: SGHRS and YFSETQ. The CDR3 covers 14 residues. Written as DNA, the CDR3 is TGCGCCAGCAGCTTGGCCGAAGGGGTCAACGAGCAGTACTTC. Protein product: CASSLAEGVNEQYF.

The chain is built from TRBV5-1 and TRBJ2-2; D is undetermined. The CDR3 totals 14 residues. Germline V gives CDR1 SGHRS, CDR2 YFSETQ. Deletions cut 0 bases from V and 4 bases from J, with 7 bases between. The CDR3 coding sequence is TGCGCCAGCAGCTTGGGTCACGGCACCGGGGAGCTGTTTTTT. Its translation is CASSLGHGTGELFF. Full variable domain (rest looked up from reference TRBV5-1 and TRBJ2-2): KAGVTQTPRYLIKTRGQQVTLSCSPISGHRSVSWYQQTPGQGLQFLFEYFSETQRNKGNFPGRFSGRQFSNSRSEMNVSTLELGDSALYLCASSLGHGTGELFFGEGSRLTVL.

The chain joins TRBV2 to TRBJ1-6; 7 bases map to TRBD1. V lost 5 bases and J lost 5; bases outside the gene matches: 0. CDR3 size: 13 residues. Germline values: CDR1 SNHLY, CDR2 FYNNEI. The CDR3: CASSTGDNSPLHF. The CDR3 DNA is TGTGCCAGCAGTACAGGGGATAATTCACCCCTCCACTTT. The whole variable domain, filled in from reference TRBV2 and TRBJ1-6, reads EPEVTQTPSHQVTQMGQEVILRCVPISNHLYFYWYRQILGQKVEFLVSFYNNEISEKSEIFDDQFSVERPDGSNFTLKIRSTKLEDSAMYFCASSTGDNSPLHFGNGTRLTVT.